Listed below are T cell receptor beta chains from one sample, sequenced in a study of T cells after yellow fever vaccination. Each CDR3 protein gets one entry after TCRdb re-called the 5' RACE reads with MiXCR. Here the sample spans some 400,000 distinct CDR3 sequences, more than 5.5% being singletons. This material consisted of PBMCs, taken 5 days after the yellow fever booster vaccination. The receptors stem from a man younger than 45 who received the YFV17D yellow fever vaccine. Each CDR3 is given with its conserved first and last residue. The D gene is left open where the match is weak. Clone size, where shown, is once, few, many, or a class for clones that have expanded.

D gene: .
V gene: TRBV5-5
CDR3 length: 13
J gene: TRBJ2-3
clone size: .
CDR3 DNA: TGTGCCAGCAGCTTCCCTGCCACAGATACGCAGTATTTT
CDR3 protein: CASSFPATDTQYF

D gene: TRBD2
V gene: TRBV6-2/TRBV6-3
CDR3 length: 16
J gene: TRBJ2-1
clone size: many
CDR3 DNA: TGTGCCAGCAGTTACTCGACGGATAGCGGGACCAATGAGCAGTTCTTC
CDR3 protein: CASSYSTDSGTNEQFF

D gene: .
V gene: TRBV12-3/TRBV12-4
CDR3 length: 13
J gene: TRBJ2-1
clone size: .
CDR3 DNA: TGTGCCAGCAGTCCCTCCCAGGGCGCCGGGCAGTTCTTC
CDR3 protein: CASSPSQGAGQFF

D gene: .
V gene: TRBV20-1
CDR3 length: 14
J gene: TRBJ2-2
clone size: few
CDR3 DNA: TGCAGTGCTAGTGGGACTTCGAACACCGAGGAGCTGTTTTTT
CDR3 protein: CSASGTSNTEELFF

D gene: .
V gene: TRBV10-3
CDR3 length: 11
J gene: TRBJ2-3
clone size: .
CDR3 DNA: TGTGCCATCAGTGAGATGGATACGCAGTATTTT
CDR3 protein: CAISEMDTQYF

D gene: TRBD2
V gene: TRBV10-3
CDR3 length: 16
J gene: TRBJ2-2
clone size: .
CDR3 DNA: TGTGCCATCAGTGGGACTAGCGGGATAAACACCGGGGAGCTGTTTTTT
CDR3 protein: CAISGTSGINTGELFF

D gene: .
V gene: TRBV20-1
CDR3 length: 14
J gene: TRBJ2-1
clone size: .
CDR3 DNA: TGCAGTGTTCGGCGGAGAGACTCCTACAATGAGCAGTTCTTC
CDR3 protein: CSVRRRDSYNEQFF

D gene: .
V gene: TRBV3-1
CDR3 length: 15
J gene: TRBJ2-5
clone size: .
CDR3 DNA: TGTGCCAGCAGCAGCTGGACACAAACGGGAGAGACCCAGTACTTC
CDR3 protein: CASSSWTQTGETQYF

D gene: TRBD1
V gene: TRBV4-3
CDR3 length: 15
J gene: TRBJ2-7
clone size: many
CDR3 DNA: TGCGCCAGCAGCCAGCGGGACAGGGGGCTCCCCGAGCAGTACTTC
CDR3 protein: CASSQRDRGLPEQYF

D gene: .
V gene: TRBV6-2/TRBV6-3
CDR3 length: 9
J gene: TRBJ2-1
clone size: many
CDR3 DNA: TGTGCCAGGCCCAATGAGCAGTTCTTC
CDR3 protein: CARPNEQFF

D gene: .
V gene: TRBV5-4
CDR3 length: 15
J gene: TRBJ2-1
clone size: many
CDR3 DNA: TGTGCCAGCAGCTTGGGGGCTAGCCTATACAATGAGCAGTTCTTC
CDR3 protein: CASSLGASLYNEQFF

D gene: .
V gene: TRBV4-1
CDR3 length: 15
J gene: TRBJ2-3
clone size: few
CDR3 DNA: TGCGCCAGCAGCCCAGTGGGTCCTAGCACAGATACGCAGTATTTT
CDR3 protein: CASSPVGPSTDTQYF

D gene: TRBD2
V gene: TRBV5-4
CDR3 length: 17
J gene: TRBJ2-1
clone size: .
CDR3 DNA: TGTGCCAGCAGCTCGGGTTGGGGGACTAGCGGAAACAATGAGCAGTTCTTC
CDR3 protein: CASSSGWGTSGNNEQFF

D gene: .
V gene: TRBV7-2
CDR3 length: 12
J gene: TRBJ2-2
clone size: many
CDR3 DNA: TGTGCCAGCACCCTAGTAGCCGGGGAGCTGTTTTTT
CDR3 protein: CASTLVAGELFF

D gene: .
V gene: TRBV7-2
CDR3 length: 15
J gene: TRBJ2-1
clone size: few
CDR3 DNA: TGTGCCAGCAGCCCCGAACGAGGGGTCTACAATGAGCAGTTCTTC
CDR3 protein: CASSPERGVYNEQFF

D gene: TRBD2
V gene: TRBV3-1
CDR3 length: 18
J gene: TRBJ2-1
clone size: many
CDR3 DNA: TGTGCCAGCAGCCCCCGGGCCAGCGGGAGGGCCGTTTACAATGAGCAGTTCTTC
CDR3 protein: CASSPRASGRAVYNEQFF

D gene: .
V gene: TRBV7-2
CDR3 length: 13
J gene: TRBJ2-1
clone size: many
CDR3 DNA: TGTGCCAGCAGTGGCAGAGGCCTCAATGAGCAGTTCTTC
CDR3 protein: CASSGRGLNEQFF

D gene: TRBD1
V gene: TRBV20-1
CDR3 length: 15
J gene: TRBJ2-7
clone size: .
CDR3 DNA: TGCAGTGCTAGTCGACCACAGGGGGCCTCCTACGAGCAGTACTTC
CDR3 protein: CSASRPQGASYEQYF

D gene: .
V gene: TRBV11-2
CDR3 length: 13
J gene: TRBJ2-5
clone size: once
CDR3 DNA: TGTGCCAGCAGCCTGGACTGGAAAGAGACCCAGTACTTC
CDR3 protein: CASSLDWKETQYF

D gene: .
V gene: TRBV4-3
CDR3 length: 16
J gene: TRBJ2-7
clone size: .
CDR3 DNA: TGCGCCAGCAGCCAAGAGTTGAGGGACCCCTCCTACGAGCAGTACTTC
CDR3 protein: CASSQELRDPSYEQYF

D gene: TRBD2
V gene: TRBV6-2/TRBV6-3
CDR3 length: 13
J gene: TRBJ2-3
clone size: few
CDR3 DNA: TGTGCCAGCAAACTAGCGGACACAGATACGCAGTATTTT
CDR3 protein: CASKLADTDTQYF

D gene: TRBD1
V gene: TRBV10-3
CDR3 length: 14
J gene: TRBJ1-4
clone size: .
CDR3 DNA: TGTGCCATCAGGGCGGGACAGGGGAATGAAAAACTGTTTTTT
CDR3 protein: CAIRAGQGNEKLFF

D gene: TRBD2
V gene: TRBV24-1
CDR3 length: 16
J gene: TRBJ2-6
clone size: few
CDR3 DNA: TGTGCCACTTCTAGCGGGATTAGCTCTGGGGCCAACGTCCTGACTTTC
CDR3 protein: CATSSGISSGANVLTF

D gene: .
V gene: TRBV20-1
CDR3 length: 12
J gene: TRBJ1-2
clone size: .
CDR3 DNA: TGCAGTGCTAGAGACTTAGGCTATGGCTACACCTTC
CDR3 protein: CSARDLGYGYTF

D gene: TRBD2
V gene: TRBV11-2
CDR3 length: 16
J gene: TRBJ2-5
clone size: few
CDR3 DNA: TGTGCCAGCAGCTCACTTTCGGGACTAAAACAAGAGACCCAGTACTTC
CDR3 protein: CASSSLSGLKQETQYF

D gene: .
V gene: TRBV7-2
CDR3 length: 15
J gene: TRBJ2-1
clone size: few
CDR3 DNA: TGTGCCAGCAGCTTAGTGGCTTCTCCCTACAATGAGCAGTTCTTC
CDR3 protein: CASSLVASPYNEQFF

D gene: .
V gene: TRBV5-1
CDR3 length: 14
J gene: TRBJ2-7
clone size: many
CDR3 DNA: TGCGCCAGCAGCCGGACCCCAAGAGAGTACGAGCAGTACTTC
CDR3 protein: CASSRTPREYEQYF

D gene: .
V gene: TRBV10-3
CDR3 length: 16
J gene: TRBJ2-1
clone size: many
CDR3 DNA: TGTGCCATCAGTGAGTCAAAACTAGCAGATTACAATGAGCAGTTCTTC
CDR3 protein: CAISESKLADYNEQFF

D gene: .
V gene: TRBV7-2
CDR3 length: 13
J gene: TRBJ2-1
clone size: .
CDR3 DNA: TGTGCCAGCAGCCCCCATAACAACAATGAGCAGTTCTTC
CDR3 protein: CASSPHNNNEQFF

D gene: .
V gene: TRBV11-2
CDR3 length: 12
J gene: TRBJ2-7
clone size: many
CDR3 DNA: TGTGCCAGCAGCTTAGATCTAAACGAGCAGTACTTC
CDR3 protein: CASSLDLNEQYF

D gene: .
V gene: TRBV21-1
CDR3 length: 15
J gene: TRBJ2-7
clone size: .
CDR3 DNA: TGTGCCAGCAGCCACACCGGGACAGGGTCCTACGAGCAGTACTTC
CDR3 protein: CASSHTGTGSYEQYF

D gene: TRBD1
V gene: TRBV12-3/TRBV12-4
CDR3 length: 17
J gene: TRBJ2-5
clone size: .
CDR3 DNA: TGTGCCAGCAGTTTAGTCGGAGGACAGGGGATCCAAGAGACCCAGTACTTC
CDR3 protein: CASSLVGGQGIQETQYF

D gene: TRBD2
V gene: TRBV14
CDR3 length: 18
J gene: TRBJ2-1
clone size: few
CDR3 DNA: TGTGCCAGCAGCCAAGATCTATCGGGACTAGCGGCCTACAATGAGCAGTTCTTC
CDR3 protein: CASSQDLSGLAAYNEQFF

D gene: TRBD1
V gene: TRBV7-8
CDR3 length: 15
J gene: TRBJ1-6
clone size: .
CDR3 DNA: TGTGCCAGCAGCACGACAGGGCGAACAAGTTCACCCCTCCACTTT
CDR3 protein: CASSTTGRTSSPLHF

D gene: .
V gene: TRBV5-1
CDR3 length: 13
J gene: TRBJ2-5
clone size: .
CDR3 DNA: TGCGCCAGCAGCCCGGGACCCACAGAGACCCAGTACTTC
CDR3 protein: CASSPGPTETQYF

D gene: TRBD2
V gene: TRBV5-1
CDR3 length: 15
J gene: TRBJ2-7
clone size: few
CDR3 DNA: TGCGCCAGCAGGCCCGGAGCGGGAGAGTCCGGGAAGCAGTACTTC
CDR3 protein: CASRPGAGESGKQYF

D gene: .
V gene: TRBV5-1
CDR3 length: 13
J gene: TRBJ2-1
clone size: .
CDR3 DNA: TGCGCCAGCAGCTTGGCAATAAACAATGAGCAGTTCTTC
CDR3 protein: CASSLAINNEQFF

D gene: TRBD2
V gene: TRBV5-1
CDR3 length: 15
J gene: TRBJ2-1
clone size: many
CDR3 DNA: TGCGCCAGCAGCTTGCAAGCGGGAGGCTACAATGAGCAGTTCTTC
CDR3 protein: CASSLQAGGYNEQFF

D gene: .
V gene: TRBV29-1
CDR3 length: 17
J gene: TRBJ2-2
clone size: few
CDR3 DNA: TGCAGCGCCCGTAACCGGGACACCGGTGTTGACACCGGGGAGCTGTTTTTT
CDR3 protein: CSARNRDTGVDTGELFF

D gene: TRBD2
V gene: TRBV5-1
CDR3 length: 17
J gene: TRBJ2-1
clone size: .
CDR3 DNA: TGCGCCAGCAGCTTCGGACTAGCGGCTAGCTCCTACAATGAGCAGTTCTTC
CDR3 protein: CASSFGLAASSYNEQFF

D gene: TRBD2
V gene: TRBV12-3/TRBV12-4
CDR3 length: 19
J gene: TRBJ2-1
clone size: few
CDR3 DNA: TGTGCCAGCCCCCCGACTAGCGGGGGGACTCGGAGCTCCTACAATGAGCAGTTCTTC
CDR3 protein: CASPPTSGGTRSSYNEQFF

D gene: .
V gene: TRBV20-1
CDR3 length: 12
J gene: TRBJ2-3
clone size: many
CDR3 DNA: TGCAGTGTAGCGTCTGGGACAGATACGCAGTATTTT
CDR3 protein: CSVASGTDTQYF

D gene: TRBD2
V gene: TRBV5-1
CDR3 length: 15
J gene: TRBJ2-1
clone size: few
CDR3 DNA: TGCGCCAGCAGCTTGTCTCTAGCGGGAGTGAGTGAGCAGTTCTTC
CDR3 protein: CASSLSLAGVSEQFF

D gene: TRBD2
V gene: TRBV5-4
CDR3 length: 16
J gene: TRBJ2-2
clone size: .
CDR3 DNA: TGTGCCAGCACCTTCGGACTAGCGGAAGACACCGGGGAGCTGTTTTTT
CDR3 protein: CASTFGLAEDTGELFF

D gene: .
V gene: TRBV2
CDR3 length: 14
J gene: TRBJ2-1
clone size: .
CDR3 DNA: TGTGCCGGTCTTAGCGATAGCTCCTACAATGAGCAGTTCTTC
CDR3 protein: CAGLSDSSYNEQFF

D gene: .
V gene: TRBV4-3
CDR3 length: 13
J gene: TRBJ2-1
clone size: .
CDR3 DNA: TGCGCCAGCAGCCAAGCCCAGGGTTCCGAGCAGTTCTTC
CDR3 protein: CASSQAQGSEQFF

D gene: TRBD2
V gene: TRBV20-1
CDR3 length: 15
J gene: TRBJ2-1
clone size: .
CDR3 DNA: TGCAGTGCTAGGCCGGGTAGCGGGATCGACGGTGAGCAGTTCTTC
CDR3 protein: CSARPGSGIDGEQFF